The source of this TCR beta chain is a study of blood T cells in healthy people across ages (dated by TCRdb to 2013 to 2016). With regard to the full study: Template switching captured roughly one uniquely barcoded TCR beta cDNA molecule per two T cells in model experiments. The study measured age-related changes in TCR beta repertoire diversity using deep sequencing normalized with unique cDNA molecular identifiers. Donors were grouped into four age groups: young (average approximately 15 years), middle-aged (39), aged (roughly 67) and long-lived (82). To avoid experimental bias, donors of different ages were distributed randomly across sequencing lanes. Two additional independent replicas of 1 million unique cDNA reads from the same blood draw were analyzed for two donors (one aged 18 to 29 and one aged 80 or older).

This clonotype showed up just a few times. The target of this receptor is not known. Nothing much larger sits one base from this clone, and base qualities are not available. Study-level results and caveats: As age increased, observed TCR beta diversity per million T cells dropped in a roughly linear way, and a significant reduction was already evident by age about 40. The CMV infection status of donors was not known, potentially confounding age-related changes in expanded clonotypes. Since profiling was done on bulk unsorted PBMCs, naive and antigen-experienced compartments could not be conclusively compared. Compared with the aged group, the long-lived group had more naive CD4+ T cells, fewer expanded clones and increased TCR diversity, suggesting age selection. Estimates of total diversity based on one million sequenced T cells were considered lower bounds and underestimates. A strong correlation was found between observed TCR beta diversity and the percentage of naive T cells measured by flow cytometry.

Receptor amplification or capture employed 5' RACE. Sequencing was carried out with an Illumina HiSeq 2500. A second PCR of about 7 to 12 cycles was run with a J-beta primer mix and a sample-barcoded 5' primer. A unique molecular identifier was introduced onto each TCR beta cDNA molecule by a template-switch 5' adaptor carrying 12 random nucleotides. Each sample yielded at least 2.5 million CDR3-containing paired-end reads. First-strand cDNA was synthesized from all RNA with the Mint cDNA synthesis kit, primed by a TRBC-specific oligonucleotide. Following uracil-DNA glycosylase treatment, a first 18-cycle PCR with universal primers M1SS and BC2_uni_R was performed on all cDNA. For the original study's pipeline: Normalization of each sample was performed by random selection of 1 million high-quality reads, each carrying a distinct molecular identifier. Reads sharing molecular identifiers were discarded rather than binned into consensus sequences. MiTCR, run with a Q25 quality threshold and the strictest error-elimination algorithm, handled CDR3 identification, clonotype clustering and error correction. A nonparametric unseen species model with Euler transformation was used to estimate a lower bound on total TCR beta diversity. TCRdb applied fastp at Q25 and MiXCR to the public reads, then kept only in-frame beta chains. Rows matching on CDR3 protein sequence are summarized as one entry with the most common DNA and genes. These V and J calls rely on TCRdb rather than the paper's analysis. Here the sample has about 1.7 million distinct CDR3 sequences; 28% occur a single time. The ten largest clones represent roughly 8.2% of the sample.

The approximately 39 donors, aged about 6 to 95 years, were systemically healthy Caucasian individuals from Russia. Ten milliliters of peripheral blood were drawn from each donor into EDTA-treated Vacutainer tubes. Ficoll-Paque density-gradient centrifugation was used to isolate PBMCs, with at least 6 million obtained per sample. Trizol reagent was used to extract total RNA from the PBMCs, yielding at least 5 micrograms per sample. For every donor, flow cytometry on a PBMC aliquot measured the percentage of naive CD45RAhigh/CD27high T cells. From the cysteine up to the phenylalanine, the CDR3 has a length of 16 residues. Here the CDR3 DNA is all that survives: 48 bases in frame from base 1. Sequences LGHNA (CDR1) and YNFKEQ (CDR2) are obtained from the germline V gene. From V the trimming removes 3 bases and from J it removes 4 bases, while the gene matches leave 9 bases of the junction unaccounted for.

Sample: blood. This TCR derives from a woman in her twenties or thirties in good health. The chain is assembled from TRBV4-2 and TRBJ2-5, with 9 bases aligning to TRBD2. The nucleotides read TGTGCCAGCAGCCAGGGCGCGAGCGGGGGGCTAGAGACCCAGTACTTC. The translation is CASSQGASGGLETQYF.